The source of this T cell receptor beta chain is a study of T cells after yellow fever vaccination (dated by TCRdb to about 2019). Turning to the overall study: The SMART-Seq v4 Ultra Low Input RNA kit was used to prepare libraries from fractions with low cell numbers. To follow T-cell clones before and after primary and booster YFV17D yellow fever vaccination, bulk TCR alpha and beta repertoires were sequenced over time. Two healthy male donors made up the cohort, one aged 18 to 29 years and the other aged 30 to 39 years. Blood samples were taken at several timepoints before and after primary and secondary immunization, and bulk PBMC replicates and cell subsets were isolated. The full study reports these points: A small fraction of clonotypes appeared in both the CD4 and CD8 compartments, likely as a result of convergent recombination. Because abundant contaminating clonotypes from the bulk population could be contained in FACS-sorted repertoires, computational filtering was required. After the booster, most of the clones that had expanded following primary vaccination were detected again (about 95% of CD4 and 80% to 90% of CD8), which suggests that memory was broadly maintained. Compared with the primary T-cell response, the secondary T-cell response was faster but weaker, reaching its peak on day 5 rather than on day 15. The study included only two donors, which limits how far the findings can be generalized.

The label giving this sample's treatment or condition can be read as: live attenuated yellow fever vaccine strain. Two biological replicates of bulk PBMCs were collected at each blood-draw timepoint. A standard Ficoll-Paque protocol was used to isolate PBMCs from peripheral blood. TriZol was used to extract RNA from bulk PBMCs, CD4 and CD8 fractions, and dextramer-positive and dextramer-negative fractions. TCR cDNA was synthesized by 5'RACE template switching, which introduced a universal primer site and unique molecular identifiers. Priming of cDNA synthesis was performed from both the TCR alpha and TCR beta constant segments. Two PCR steps were used to amplify libraries, with sample barcodes and sequencing adapters being added in the second step. Sequencing of the libraries was done on either Illumina HiSeq 2500 (2x100 bp) or NovaSeq (2x150 bp). Processing in the source paper ran as follows. MIGEC handled demultiplexing of reads and collapsing into UMI consensus sequences, while MiXCR performed V(D)J alignment. Using edgeR on replicate PBMC samples, clonotypes were called vaccine-responding if FDR was below 0.01 and the log2 fold change was above 5 up to day 15. Bulk clonotypes were assigned CD4 or CD8 identity according to which sequenced CD4 or CD8 repertoire held them at higher abundance. The public reads were reprocessed in TCRdb via fastp at Q25 and MiXCR, keeping in-frame beta chains. Each CDR3 protein gets just one entry, which takes the most common genes and DNA from the rows behind it. The V and J calls reflect TCRdb's pipeline rather than the authors' work. The sample includes hundreds of thousands of distinct CDR3 sequences, with about 6% observed a single time. The top ten constitute about 15% of the sample.

From cysteine to phenylalanine, the CDR3 is 15 amino acids long. Of all the DNA, just the CDR3 is kept, 45 bases in frame from base 1. V trim: 5 bases; J trim: 3 bases; unmatched bases: 3. This clonotype was picked up many times. Its antigen has not been determined. No qualities accompany the bases; no much larger clone lies one base away. This TCR was recovered from a man aged 25-45 years who received the YFV17D yellow fever vaccine. The V and J genes are TRBV12-3 or TRBV12-4 and TRBJ2-6, and 8 junctional nucleotides match TRBD1. The source material was PBMCs, sampled 5 days after the yellow fever booster vaccination. The DNA reads as follows: TGTGCCAGCAGTGACAGGGGCGTTGGGGCCAACGTCCTGACTTTC. It codes for CASSDRGVGANVLTF.